The T cell receptor beta chain described here comes from a study of cytomegalovirus exposure and HLA in healthy donors. Study findings and constraints: In vitro checks showed that a few CMV-associated chains really do target CMV antigens.

Comments on this clone: Its antigen remains unidentified.

CDR3 length equals 17 residues. V was clipped by 2 bases and J by 1 base, with 18 bases between them. Vbeta (60) and Jbeta (13) primers were used in the PCR. Assay: immunoSEQ multiplex PCR; the TCRdb copy retains only in-frame clones and omits some. The table records 170,000 or so clones, over 70% of them present only once. The sequencing input was PBMCs. The sequence derives from a woman aged 60-75 years in good health and CMV-seropositive. This rearrangement joins TRBV6-7 to TRBJ2-7; D is unresolved. TRBV6-7 is recorded as an ORF, its role being uncertain. CDR3 residues: CASSYGGSFLGSYEQYF. The DNA of the CDR3 is TGTGCCAGCAGTTACGGCGGTAGTTTCCTGGGTTCCTACGAGCAGTACTTC.